The clone carrying this T cell receptor (beta chain) was found once. Its antigen is not identified. These data are taken from a study of Tregs in tolerant kidney transplant recipients. Sequenced by immunoSEQ multiplex PCR; TCRdb stores in-frame clones only, minus some. The sample contains about 77,000 clones, roughly 98% of which appear only once. The V segment lost 1 base and the J segment 4 bases; nucleotides outside the gene matches: 8. The V gene's germline CDR1 is SGDLS and CDR2 YYNGEE. There are 15 residues in the CDR3. Study results and limitations: Nucleotide sequences could not be compared across some patients' samples due to primer changes.

This clonotype was sampled from a human donor who received a combined kidney and bone marrow transplant. The chain carries TRBV9 and TRBJ2-7, with TRBD1 matching over 7 bases. The sample was CD4+ T cells from blood, taken before the transplant. CDR3 sequence (DNA): TGTGCCAGCAGCGTACAGGGGGACCTAAGATACGAGCAGTACTTC. It codes for CASSVQGDLRYEQYF. Supplemented by reference TRBV9 and TRBJ2-7, the full variable domain reads DSGVTQTPKHLITATGQRVTLRCSPRSGDLSVYWYQQSLDQGLQFLIQYYNGEERAKGNILERFSAQQFPDLHSELNLSSLELGDSALYFCASSVQGDLRYEQYFGPGTRLTVT.